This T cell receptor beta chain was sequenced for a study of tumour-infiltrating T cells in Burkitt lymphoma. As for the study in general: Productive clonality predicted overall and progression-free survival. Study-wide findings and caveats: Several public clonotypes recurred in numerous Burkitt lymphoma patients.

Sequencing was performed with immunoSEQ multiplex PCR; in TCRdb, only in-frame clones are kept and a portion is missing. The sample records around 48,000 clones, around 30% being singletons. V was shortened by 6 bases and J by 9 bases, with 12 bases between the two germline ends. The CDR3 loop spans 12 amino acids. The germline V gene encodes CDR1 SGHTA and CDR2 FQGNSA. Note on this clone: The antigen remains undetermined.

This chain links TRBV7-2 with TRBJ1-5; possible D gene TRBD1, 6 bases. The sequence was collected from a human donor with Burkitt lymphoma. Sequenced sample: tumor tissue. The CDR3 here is CASSSTGLPQHF. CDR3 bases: TGTGCCAGCAGTTCCACAGGGTTGCCCCAGCATTTT.